The 17 T cell receptor beta chains below were found in one sample sequenced in a study of shared clonotypes between healthy human individuals. Assay used: immunoSEQ multiplex PCR; TCRdb lists only in-frame clones, some missing. The sample yields fewer than 3 million clones, 85% to 95% seen once. Specimen: naive CD4+ T cells from PBMCs. Regarding subset: CD45RA+ positively selected. These receptors all come from a man between 18 and 35 years old in good health. Some clones in this sample may be carry-over from other donors' samples.

The V and J genes are TRBV5-3 and TRBJ2-4; D remains ambiguous. TRBV5-3 counts as an open reading frame of uncertain function. The CDR3 spans 16 residues. Trimming pared 0 bases from V and 0 bases from J, leaving 10 bases between. CDR3 loop: CARSLGVILAKNIQYF. For the CDR3, the DNA is TGTGCCAGAAGCTTGGGCGTTATCTTAGCCAAAAACATTCAGTACTTC.

This clone was picked up a small number of times. The V gene is TRBV7-9, the J gene TRBJ1-1; unclear D gene. V lost 1 base and J 5 bases, leaving 11 bases between the germline ends. The CDR3 totals 14 residues. Looked up from germline, CDR1 is SEHNR and CDR2 is FQNEAQ (reference sequence). Here the CDR3 DNA reads TGTGCCAGCAGCTTAGGTCGGACGGGAACTGAAGCTTTCTTT. This gives the protein CASSLGRTGTEAFF. The full variable domain, completed using reference TRBV7-9 and TRBJ1-1, is DTGVSQNPRHKITKRGQNVTFRCDPISEHNRLYWYRQTLGQGPEFLTYFQNEAQLEKSRLLSDRFSAERPKGSFSTLEIQRTEQGDSAMYLCASSLGRTGTEAFFGQGTRLTVV.

The rearrangement uses TRBV27 and TRBJ2-3; D ambiguous. The CDR3 is 15 residues long. V lost 5 bases and J 3 bases, leaving 15 bases between the germline ends. Germline CDR1 is MNHEY and CDR2 is SMNVEV (reference sequence). The CDR3, as DNA: TGTGCCAGCAGTAAGATCCTCCTAGGAACAGATACGCAGTATTTT. Amino acid sequence: CASSKILLGTDTQYF.

CDR3 DNA sequence: TGTGCCAGCAGGACAGGGGGCTGGAACACTGAAGCTTTCTTT. It specifies CASRTGGWNTEAFF. The chain joins TRBV5-4 to TRBJ1-1; 10 bases line up with TRBD1. From germline, CDR1 is SGHNT and CDR2 YYREEE (reference sequence). V lost 5 bases and J lost 1; bases outside the gene matches: 2. The length of the CDR3 is 14 residues.

The chain joins TRBV28 to TRBJ1-1; 8 nucleotides line up with TRBD1. This CDR3 has 11 residues. The germline CDR1 and CDR2 sequences are MDHEN and SYDVKM. V dropped 5 bases and J dropped 11; count of bases not matched to a gene: 4. In DNA, the CDR3 is TGTGCCAGCAGTATGGACAGGGCGGCTTTCTTT. Translation: CASSMDRAAFF.

J is TRBJ2-2 and V is TRBV9; tentatively, D is TRBD2 (5 bases). The length of the CDR3 is 16 residues. Per the germline V gene, CDR1 is SGDLS and CDR2 is YYNGEE. V dropped 0 bases and J dropped 7 bases, with 16 bases sitting between them. The CDR3 DNA follows: TGTGCCAGCAGCGTAGGACTGGGAGAGGGCGTCGGGGAGCTGTTTTTT. Translated: CASSVGLGEGVGELFF. The whole variable domain, remainder taken from reference TRBV9 and TRBJ2-2, is DSGVTQTPKHLITATGQRVTLRCSPRSGDLSVYWYQQSLDQGLQFLIQYYNGEERAKGNILERFSAQQFPDLHSELNLSSLELGDSALYFCASSVGLGEGVGELFFGEGSRLTVL.

The rearrangement joins TRBV5-1 to TRBJ2-2, with D perhaps matching TRBD1 (6 bases). Trimming left V 1 base short and J 1 base short, with 8 bases between. This CDR3 spans 15 amino acids. Germline CDR1 reads SGHRS; CDR2 reads YFSETQ. CDR3 region: CASSLTGLNTGELFF. CDR3 coding DNA: TGCGCCAGCAGCTTGACAGGGCTGAACACCGGGGAGCTGTTTTTT. Complete variable domain (other parts from reference TRBV5-1 and TRBJ2-2): KAGVTQTPRYLIKTRGQQVTLSCSPISGHRSVSWYQQTPGQGLQFLFEYFSETQRNKGNFPGRFSGRQFSNSRSEMNVSTLELGDSALYLCASSLTGLNTGELFFGEGSRLTVL.

In DNA form, the CDR3 reads TGTGCCAGCAGCTCCGCAAATAGCCTAGCGAACACCGGGGAGCTGTTTTTT. This sequence encodes CASSSANSLANTGELFF. V and J are TRBV5-4 and TRBJ2-2; D is unresolved. Per germline, CDR1 SGHNT and CDR2 YYREEE (reference sequence). This CDR3 region has 17 residues. The ends were cut back, 3 bases at V and 0 bases at J, with 15 bases in the middle.

The J gene is TRBJ2-2, the V gene TRBV18; unclear D gene. V was clipped by 6 bases and J by 1 base, with 15 bases between them. The CDR3 spans 16 residues. Germline assignment: CDR1 KGHSH and CDR2 LQKENI. CDR3 region: CASSFNSLGNTGELFF. The CDR3 coding sequence is TGTGCCAGCTCGTTCAACAGTTTGGGGAACACCGGGGAGCTGTTTTTT.

This sequence joins TRBV9 and TRBJ1-6; D is possibly TRBD1 (5 bases). The CDR3 spans 14 residues. The germline V gene has CDR1 SGDLS and CDR2 YYNGEE. The germline V and J ends were trimmed by 3 bases and 7 bases, with 11 bases remaining between them. CDR3 sequence reads: CASSAEGRNSPLHF. DNA for the CDR3: TGTGCCAGCAGCGCAGAGGGGAGAAATTCACCCCTCCACTTT.

The chain uses TRBV10-3 and TRBJ2-5; 10 bases map to TRBD1. Germline CDR1 is ENHRY and CDR2 is SYGVKD. The CDR3 length is 13 residues. Germline trimming cut 6 bases from V and 5 bases from J; bases unmatched to any gene: 3. Here the CDR3 reads CAIRDRGVETQYF. The CDR3 nucleotides read TGTGCCATCAGGGACAGGGGGGTGGAGACCCAGTACTTC.

The chain uses TRBV18 and TRBJ2-2; the match to TRBD2 covers 10 bases. The CDR3 sequence is 16 residues long. J was trimmed by 0 bases and V by 6 bases; bases with no gene match: 4. Germline V gene sequence: CDR1 KGHSH, CDR2 LQKENI. Written as DNA, the CDR3 is TGTGCCAGCTCGGTGACTAGCGGGTCGAACACCGGGGAGCTGTTTTTT. As protein: CASSVTSGSNTGELFF.

The chain links TRBV18 to TRBJ1-2; 8 bases map to TRBD1. The CDR3 is made up of 16 amino acids. The junction had 8 bases not matched to a gene; V was cut back by 2 bases and J by 3 bases. Germline CDR1 is KGHSH and CDR2 is LQKENI. CDR3 sequence (DNA): TGTGCCAGCTCACCAACCCCCCAGGGGGCTGACTATGGCTACACCTTC. It codes for CASSPTPQGADYGYTF.

The chain employs TRBV19 and TRBJ2-6; D gene unclear. V gave up 7 bases and J gave up 0 bases, with 16 bases separating them. CDR3 length: 17 residues. Per the germline V gene, CDR1 is LNHDA and CDR2 is SQIVND (reference sequence). The CDR3 nucleotides read TGTGCCAGTACCCCTTTAAGGTTATCCTCTGGGGCCAACGTCCTGACTTTC. As protein: CASTPLRLSSGANVLTF.

The chain has TRBV27 and TRBJ2-7, with 9 positions matching TRBD1. Trimming at V came to 5 bases and at J to 1 base, leaving 6 bases not matched to a gene. CDR1 MNHEY and CDR2 SMNVEV come from the germline V gene (reference sequence). This CDR3 spans 15 amino acids. CDR3 sequence reads: CASSGRDRVSYEQYF. In DNA, the CDR3 is TGTGCCAGCAGTGGGCGGGACAGGGTGTCCTACGAGCAGTACTTC.

This sequence joins TRBV6-5 and TRBJ1-2; the D gene is possibly TRBD1 (5 bases). Looked up from germline, CDR1 is MNHEY and CDR2 is SVGAGI. The CDR3 sequence is 14 residues long. V gave up 5 bases and J gave up 1 base, with 11 bases separating them. CDR3 in amino acids: CASSSGQLNYGYTF. CDR3 nucleotide sequence: TGTGCCAGCAGTAGCGGACAACTTAACTATGGCTACACCTTC.

The chain recombines TRBV2 with TRBJ2-1; 8 bases map to TRBD2. Losses at the gene ends were 8 bases for V and 10 bases for J; bases not matched to a gene: 7. The germline V gene has CDR1 SNHLY and CDR2 FYNNEI. There are 12 residues in the CDR3. CDR3 nucleotides: TGTGCCAGCTCACAAGCGGGAGCCGAGCAGTTCTTC. Its protein is CASSQAGAEQFF.